The sample holds a few counts of the clone carrying this TCR beta chain. The target antigen is unknown. Synthesis of TCR beta cDNA was carried out from 450 to 500 ng total RNA with a constant-region primer. What produced the TCR beta libraries was three nested multiplex PCR rounds using slightly modified ARM-PCR. Both of the initial two PCR rounds ran for around 9 cycles and employed TRBV1-TRBV30 forward primers alongside a C-beta reverse primer. TCRdb recomputed calls from the multiplex PCR reads with MiXCR, one row per CDR3 protein. The sample has more than 70,000 distinct CDR3 sequences, 60% to 75% seen once. There are 14 residues in the CDR3. Trimming took off 3 bases at V and 6 bases at J, with 11 bases between the two ends. Germline V CDR1 and CDR2: SGHAT, FQNNGV. This sample stems from a study of tumor-infiltrating lymphocytes in primary liver carcinoma. Overall study results and limits: Tumor samples exhibited a significantly greater top-250-clone fraction than blood samples (p = 0.039). Overlap in tumor-adjacent and tumor-blood pairs fell below that of tumor region pairs.

Taking roughly 20-34 mg of unsorted bulk tissue, the authors co-extracted RNA and DNA. Every patient in the cohort had a primary liver carcinoma. That carcinoma was treated by surgical resection. All tumor specimens exceeded 85% viable tumor cells. Sequenced input: liver tumor tissue from sampling region 1. Subset: tumor region T1, superior pole. The source of this sequence is a man between 35 and 55 years old with primary liver carcinoma and hepatitis B virus infection. The V and J genes are TRBV11-2 and TRBJ1-4; possibly TRBD1 for D (6 bases). The CDR3 loop reads CASSFGGPDEKLFF. The CDR3 DNA reads as TGTGCCAGCAGCTTTGGGGGCCCCGATGAAAAACTGTTTTTT.